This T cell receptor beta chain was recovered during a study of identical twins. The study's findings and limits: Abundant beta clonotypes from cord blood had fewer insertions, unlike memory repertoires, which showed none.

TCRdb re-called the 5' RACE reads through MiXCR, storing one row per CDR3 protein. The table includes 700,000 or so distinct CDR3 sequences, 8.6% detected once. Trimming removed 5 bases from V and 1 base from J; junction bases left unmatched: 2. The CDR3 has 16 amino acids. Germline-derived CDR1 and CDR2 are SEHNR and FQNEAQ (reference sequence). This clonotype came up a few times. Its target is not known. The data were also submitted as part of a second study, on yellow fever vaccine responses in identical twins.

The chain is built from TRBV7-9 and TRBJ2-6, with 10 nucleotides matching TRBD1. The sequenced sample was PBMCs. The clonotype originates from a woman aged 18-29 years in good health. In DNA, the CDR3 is TGTGCCAGCAGCCGGGGACAGGGGTCTGGGGCCAACGTCCTGACTTTC. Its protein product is CASSRGQGSGANVLTF.